This TCR beta chain appears in the sequencing data of a study of a mutant IDH1 vaccine in newly diagnosed glioma. Study-wide background: Among treated patients, 62.5% were male and around 40% female, and mean age was roughly 40 years. Findings of the study overall: Induction of immune responses by the vaccine occurred in 93.3% of patients.

Here immunoSEQ multiplex PCR was the method, and the copy in TCRdb shows in-frame clones only, minus some. The sample lists about 40,000 clones; roughly 82% were seen once. Points on this clone: Its cognate antigen is unknown.

Time point: week 47, end of study. In every dose of vaccine, 300 ug of mutant IDH1 20-mer peptide was given alongside topical imiquimod. Germline CDR1 and CDR2: SEHNR and FQNEAQ (reference sequence). The CDR3 length is 12 residues. V gave up 5 bases and J gave up 5 bases; unmatched junction bases: 3. This chain links TRBV7-9 with TRBJ2-7, with 7 nucleotides matching TRBD1. Sequences were derived from PBMCs, sampled from a glioma patient whose treatment included an IDH1 peptide vaccine. This clonotype was sampled from a man aged 18 to 30 with glioma. Some clones in this sample may be carry-over from other donors' samples. The CDR3 sequence is CASSPTGNEQYF. CDR3 in DNA: TGTGCCAGCAGCCCGACAGGGAACGAGCAGTACTTC.